These T cell receptor beta chains were read from a single sample in a study of PD-1 blockade in classical Hodgkin lymphoma. Assay used: immunoSEQ multiplex PCR; TCRdb lists only in-frame clones, some missing. The data show over 80,000 clones, with more than 70% seen just once and over 8% held by the top ten. Sequences were derived from peripheral blood mononuclear cells (PBMCs), sampled before the fourth cycle of nivolumab. The receptors here all came from a human donor with classical Hodgkin lymphoma. CDR3s include the opening cysteine and the closing phenylalanine or tryptophan. A D gene is named only where the DNA matches it firmly. The size field is filled for only some rows; it gives once, few, many or a size class.

clone_size	j_call	d_call	v_call	cdr3_length	cdr3_aa	cdr3_nt
-	TRBJ1-2	-	TRBV29-1	14	CSVVRQGLDYGYTF	TGCAGCGTTGTGCGGCAGGGGTTAGACTATGGCTACACCTTC
-	TRBJ1-1	-	TRBV12-2	16	CASRQTGPAWNTEAFF	TGTGCAAGTCGCCAAACGGGGCCCGCCTGGAACACTGAAGCTTTCTTT
once	TRBJ2-5	-	TRBV7-9	14	CASSLVSTQETQYF	TGTGCCAGCAGCTTAGTATCGACCCAAGAGACCCAGTACTTC
-	TRBJ1-2	TRBD1	TRBV6-5	14	CASTTGGSGYGYTF	TGTGCCAGCACCACAGGGGGCAGCGGGTATGGCTACACCTTC
-	TRBJ2-6	TRBD1	TRBV2	15	CASSADRAGANVLTF	TGTGCCAGCAGTGCAGACAGGGCTGGGGCCAACGTCCTGACTTTC
-	TRBJ2-5	TRBD1	TRBV23-1	19	CASSPPGQGFSRDQETQYF	TGCGCCAGCAGTCCCCCAGGACAGGGGTTCTCGAGGGACCAAGAGACCCAGTACTTC
-	TRBJ2-1	TRBD2	TRBV9	15	CASSVGPSGGGEQFF	TGTGCCAGCAGCGTAGGTCCTAGCGGTGGGGGTGAGCAGTTCTTC
-	TRBJ2-7	TRBD1	TRBV4-1	15	CASSQGDRVSYEQYF	TGCGCCAGCAGCCAAGGGGACAGGGTCTCCTACGAGCAGTACTTC
-	TRBJ2-2	-	TRBV5-4	13	CASSLGQTGELFF	TGTGCCAGCAGCTTGGGGCAGACCGGGGAGCTGTTTTTT
-	TRBJ1-1	-	TRBV7-8	15	CASSLVAGVHTEAFF	TGTGCCAGCAGCTTAGTGGCAGGGGTGCACACTGAAGCTTTCTTT
-	TRBJ1-5	TRBD1	TRBV19	13	CASSLDRDQPQHF	TGTGCCAGTAGTCTCGACAGGGATCAGCCCCAGCATTTT
-	TRBJ2-7	-	TRBV19	13	CASGSGSFYEQYF	TGTGCCAGTGGTAGCGGATCTTTCTACGAGCAGTACTTC
-	TRBJ2-7	-	TRBV18	14	CASSPPAGPYEQYF	TGTGCCAGCTCACCACCGGCAGGCCCCTACGAGCAGTACTTC
-	TRBJ2-2	-	TRBV9	16	CASSESGRRITGELFF	TGTGCCAGCAGCGAGTCGGGCCGTCGAATCACCGGGGAGCTGTTTTTT
-	TRBJ2-1	-	TRBV6-5	16	CASSYSPENPSNEQFF	TGTGCCAGCAGTTACTCGCCCGAAAATCCCTCCAATGAGCAGTTCTTC
-	TRBJ2-7	-	TRBV6-6	12	CASRRQGYEQYF	TGTGCCAGCAGACGGCAGGGGTACGAGCAGTACTTC
-	TRBJ2-7	-	TRBV20-1	11	CSAEQGDEQYF	TGCAGTGCTGAACAGGGAGATGAGCAGTACTTC
-	TRBJ2-2	-	TRBV5-4	15	CASSFPDSFTGELFF	TGTGCCAGCAGCTTCCCGGACAGCTTCACCGGGGAGCTGTTTTTT
-	TRBJ2-1	-	TRBV7-3	12	CASSFDSNEQFF	TGTGCCAGCAGCTTTGACAGCAATGAGCAGTTCTTC
many	TRBJ1-3	-	TRBV2	16	CASSQGFPYSGNTIYF	TGTGCCAGCAGTCAGGGTTTCCCCTACTCTGGAAACACCATATATTTT
many	TRBJ1-1	-	TRBV7-9	12	CASSLDRGEAFF	TGTGCCAGCAGCTTAGATAGGGGTGAAGCTTTCTTT
-	TRBJ1-1	-	TRBV6-6	15	CASSYGNRRNTEAFF	TGTGCCAGCAGTTACGGGAACAGGAGGAACACTGAAGCTTTCTTT
few	TRBJ2-2	TRBD2	TRBV28	18	CASSTPGLAGVDTGELFF	TGTGCCAGCAGTACGCCGGGACTAGCGGGAGTCGACACCGGGGAGCTGTTTTTT
-	TRBJ2-7	-	TRBV7-9	13	CASAPGTSYEQYF	TGTGCCAGCGCACCAGGGACCTCCTACGAGCAGTACTTC
-	TRBJ1-1	-	TRBV19	15	CASSSYRRRRTEAFF	TGTGCCAGTAGTTCATACAGGCGGCGGCGGACTGAAGCTTTCTTT
-	TRBJ1-5	-	TRBV19	13	CASSIGGYQPQHF	TGTGCCAGTAGTATCGGAGGTTATCAGCCCCAGCATTTT
-	TRBJ1-2	-	TRBV5-4	15	CASSSPPGTSEGYTF	TGTGCCAGCAGCAGCCCCCCCGGGACCTCAGAAGGCTACACCTTC
-	TRBJ1-2	TRBD1	TRBV9	14	CASSMTRDSLGYTF	TGTGCCAGCAGCATGACACGGGACAGCCTGGGGTACACCTTC
-	TRBJ1-4	-	TRBV9	15	CASSAPGGEDEKLFF	TGTGCCAGCAGCGCGCCCGGGGGCGAGGATGAAAAACTGTTTTTT
-	TRBJ1-5	-	TRBV6-6	12	CASMQGNQPQHF	TGTGCCAGCATGCAGGGCAATCAGCCCCAGCATTTT